This T cell receptor (beta chain) was captured by sequencing in a study of breast tumors, draining lymph nodes, adjacent tissues. From the multiplex PCR reads, TCRdb called clonotypes with MiXCR, one entry per CDR3 protein. Of about 200,000 distinct CDR3 sequences in the sample, approximately 33% were seen once. Breast cancer patients provided tissue from their axillary draining lymph nodes. Ten or more counts support this clonotype. Germline V gene data show CDR1 as KGHDR and CDR2 as SFDVKD. This CDR3 is 15 amino acids long. The germline V and J ends were trimmed by 5 bases and 0 bases, with 10 bases remaining between them.

This rearrangement joins TRBV24-1 to TRBJ2-1, with D perhaps matching TRBD1 (5 bases). The sequenced sample consisted of axillary lymph node tissue. The receptor comes from a female donor with breast cancer. Some clones in this sample may be carry-over from other donors' samples. CDR3 nucleotide sequence: TGTGCCACCAGTGGGGCAGGGCGCTCCTACAATGAGCAGTTCTTC. Translated: CATSGAGRSYNEQFF.